These 12 T cell receptor beta chains share one sample of origin, sequenced in a study of blood T cell repertoires in COVID-19. Sequencing used immunoSEQ multiplex PCR; TCRdb keeps in-frame clones, though not all of them. The data show under 150,000 clones, approximately 86% seen once. Specimen: PBMCs or T cells enriched from blood (not recorded which). The receptors stem from a woman aged 50 to 60 who had recovered from COVID-19.

Comments on this clone: Sequence at one end of the junction differs from germline and may be a read error. This chain uses TRBV4-1 with TRBJ1-2, with D possibly matching TRBD1 (5 bases). In germline, CDR1 is MGHRA, CDR2 YSYEKL. CDR3 size: 16 residues. The CDR3 DNA reads TGCGCCAGCAGCCCATGGGGCCAGGCGGGAGAAGAAGCCAACCTCTTC. Its protein product is CASSPWGQAGEEANLF.

The genes are TRBV18 and TRBJ2-7; 7 bases line up with TRBD1. Trimming cost V 3 bases and J 0 bases; bases outside gene matches: 5. Germline V lookup: CDR1 KGHSH, CDR2 LQKENI. CDR3 length equals 15 residues. Here the CDR3 DNA reads TGTGCCAGCTCACCCCCGACAGGGCCCTCCTACGAGCAGTACTTC. It yields the protein CASSPPTGPSYEQYF.

The chain joins TRBV27 to TRBJ2-7, with D possibly matching TRBD1 (6 bases). The CDR3 totals 13 residues. Germline assignment: CDR1 MNHEY and CDR2 SMNVEV (reference sequence). V lost 2 bases to trimming and J lost 5 bases, with 10 bases between them. CDR3 protein: CASSLRGKDEQYF. The CDR3 DNA reads as TGTGCCAGCAGTTTAAGGGGGAAGGACGAGCAGTACTTC.

The gene calls are TRBV19 and TRBJ1-3; 7 bases are a match to TRBD1. V shed 6 bases, J shed 3 bases, and the junction held 5 bases outside the gene matches. From germline, CDR1 is LNHDA and CDR2 SQIVND (reference sequence). The CDR3 extends over 14 amino acids. The CDR3 DNA sequence: TGTGCCAGTAGGCCGACAGGGTTTGGAAACACCATATATTTT. Its translation: CASRPTGFGNTIYF.

This clone appeared a single time. The genes are TRBV3-1 (or the pseudogene TRBV3-2) and TRBJ2-7, with D possibly matching TRBD1 (5 bases). V dropped 2 bases and J dropped 5 bases, with 10 bases sitting between them. The CDR3 is 13 residues long. Germline values: CDR1 LGHDT, CDR2 YNNKEL (reference sequence). The DNA of the CDR3 is TGTGCCAGCAGCCAACAGGGTTCCCACGAGCAGTACTTC. It encodes CASSQQGSHEQYF.

The genes are TRBV13 and TRBJ2-7; 7 nucleotides match TRBD1. The CDR3 consists of 14 residues. CDR1 PRHDT and CDR2 FYEKMQ come from the germline V gene (reference sequence). Losses at the gene ends were 5 bases for V and 0 bases for J; bases not matched to a gene: 4. CDR3 nucleotide sequence: TGTGCCAGCAGCCCCAGGGACAGCTCCTACGAGCAGTACTTC. Its translation is CASSPRDSSYEQYF. The full variable domain, in which reference TRBV13 and TRBJ2-7 provide the parts outside the CDR3, is AAGVIQSPRHLIKEKRETATLKCYPIPRHDTVYWYQQGPGQDPQFLISFYEKMQSDKGSIPDRFSAQQFSDYHSELNMSSLELGDSALYFCASSPRDSSYEQYFGPGTRLTVT.

This sequence joins TRBV5-1 and TRBJ2-2; 9 bases align to TRBD2. V lost 2 bases, J lost 2 bases, and 4 bases stayed unmatched. Germline V gene lookup returns CDR1 SGHRS and CDR2 YFSETQ. The CDR3 extends over 16 amino acids. The CDR3, as DNA: TGCGCCAGCAGCTTCTCACTAGCGGGTAACACCGGGGAGCTGTTTTTT. It encodes CASSFSLAGNTGELFF. The whole variable domain, remainder taken from reference TRBV5-1 and TRBJ2-2, is KAGVTQTPRYLIKTRGQQVTLSCSPISGHRSVSWYQQTPGQGLQFLFEYFSETQRNKGNFPGRFSGRQFSNSRSEMNVSTLELGDSALYLCASSFSLAGNTGELFFGEGSRLTVL.

The genes are TRBV7-3 and TRBJ2-1; possibly TRBD2 for D (7 bases). The germline CDR1 and CDR2 sequences are SGHTA and FQGTGA. The CDR3 contains 15 residues. Trimming shortened V by 5 bases and J by 3 bases, and 14 bases separated the two germline ends. The CDR3 DNA reads TGTGCCAGCAGCCACGGAAGGGGGGGCTACAATGAGCAGTTCTTC. Translating it yields CASSHGRGGYNEQFF.

This chain uses TRBV12-5 with TRBJ2-1; 8 positions match TRBD1. The V gene end was trimmed by 4 bases and the J gene end by 5 bases; junction bases not matched to a gene: 7. This CDR3 spans 15 amino acids. Per germline, CDR1 LGHNT and CDR2 FRNRAP. The CDR3: CASGYRTGINNEQFF. CDR3 bases: TGTGCTAGTGGTTACCGGACAGGGATCAACAATGAGCAGTTCTTC.

V is TRBV13 and J is TRBJ2-5, with D tentatively TRBD1 (6 bases). Trimming removed 5 bases at V and 0 bases at J, with 10 bases between. This CDR3 contains 14 residues. Germline V gene sequence: CDR1 PRHDT, CDR2 FYEKMQ (reference sequence). DNA for the CDR3: TGTGCCAGCAGCCTCCAGGGGAACCAAGAGACCCAGTACTTC. Protein sequence: CASSLQGNQETQYF.

This chain connects TRBV7-6 to TRBJ1-6; D call uncertain. CDR1 is SGHVS and CDR2 is FNYEAQ in the germline V gene. The length of the CDR3 is 14 residues. The V end lost 5 bases, the J end lost 8 bases, and 13 bases lay between the germline ends. The CDR3 region is CASSPLVADSPLHF. CDR3 bases: TGTGCCAGCAGCCCCCTGGTAGCCGATTCACCCCTCCACTTT.

The V and J genes are TRBV5-8 and TRBJ1-1, with 9 nucleotides matching TRBD1. The CDR3 has 15 amino acids. J was trimmed by 5 bases and V by 4 bases; bases with no gene match: 9. The germline V gene encodes CDR1 SGHTS and CDR2 YDEGEE. The CDR3 DNA is TGTGCCAGCAGCCAATTGGACAGGGGAGGAACTGAAGCTTTCTTT. Encoded protein: CASSQLDRGGTEAFF.